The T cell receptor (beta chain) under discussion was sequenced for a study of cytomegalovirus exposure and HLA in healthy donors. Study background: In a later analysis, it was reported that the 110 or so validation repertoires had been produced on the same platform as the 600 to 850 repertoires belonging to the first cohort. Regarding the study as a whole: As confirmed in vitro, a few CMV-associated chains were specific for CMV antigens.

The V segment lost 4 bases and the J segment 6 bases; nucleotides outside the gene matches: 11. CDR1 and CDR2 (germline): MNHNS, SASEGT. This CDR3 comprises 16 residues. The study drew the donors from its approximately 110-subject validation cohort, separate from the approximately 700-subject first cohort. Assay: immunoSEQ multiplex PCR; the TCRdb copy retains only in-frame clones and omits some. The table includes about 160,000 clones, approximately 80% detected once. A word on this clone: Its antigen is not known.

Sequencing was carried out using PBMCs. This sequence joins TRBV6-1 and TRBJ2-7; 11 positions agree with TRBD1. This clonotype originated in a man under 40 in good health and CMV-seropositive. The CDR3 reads CASSAVRGQGGSEQYF. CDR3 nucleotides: TGTGCCAGCAGTGCGGTAAGGGGACAGGGGGGATCCGAGCAGTACTTC.